These 19 T cell receptor beta chains came from one sample sequenced in a study of CD8+ T cells in alopecia areata. Stated treatment: oral pan-JAK inhibitor, 5-10 mg twice daily. Isolated RNA was reverse transcribed into cDNA used as the sequencing template. Using immunoSEQ multiplex PCR, the repertoire was profiled, and TCRdb retains in-frame clones only, with some absent. The sample has approximately 220,000 clones, approximately 38% seen once. Sequencing was performed on CD4+ T cells sorted from blood, taken at roughly week 30, from a patient treated with tofacitinib. The source is a human donor with alopecia areata.

In regard to this clone: This CDR3 is also generated by other DNA sequences in the sample. The V and J genes are TRBV19 and TRBJ1-1; the D is unclear. CDR3 length: 11 amino acids. CDR1 and CDR2 from the germline V gene are LNHDA and SQIVND (reference sequence). Trimming removed 6 bases from V and 5 bases from J, with 7 bases in between. The CDR3 nucleotides are TGTGCCAGTAGCAAACTTACTGAAGCTTTCTTT. This encodes CASSKLTEAFF.

This clone was seen a handful of times. V gene TRBV29-1 combines with J gene TRBJ2-1, with unresolved D. The CDR3 runs to 11 residues. Between the trimmed V and J ends, which lost 8 bases and 4 bases, there was a span of 9 bases. Germline loops: CDR1 SQVTM, CDR2 ANQGSEA. The CDR3 nucleotides read TGCAGCCAAGGAGCGTACAATGAGCAGTTCTTC. Amino acid sequence: CSQGAYNEQFF.

The chain combines TRBV7-2 with TRBJ1-1; the match to TRBD1 covers 7 bases. The CDR3 is made up of 15 amino acids. The germline gives CDR1 SGHTA, CDR2 FQGNSA. The J segment lost 8 bases and the V segment lost 1 base, leaving 10 bases of the junction unmatched. CDR3 loop: CASSLDGRWTGEAFF. The CDR3 DNA is TGTGCCAGCAGCTTAGATGGGCGGTGGACAGGCGAAGCTTTCTTT.

The V call is TRBV5-6, the J call TRBJ2-1, with D possibly being TRBD2 (6 bases). Trimming shortened V by 0 bases and J by 0 bases, and 16 bases separated the two germline ends. This CDR3 region has 18 residues. Germline V lookup: CDR1 SGHDT, CDR2 YYEEEE. The CDR3 sequence: CASSLVTRRGVSYNEQFF. The CDR3 DNA follows: TGTGCCAGCAGCTTGGTTACTCGGCGGGGAGTCTCCTACAATGAGCAGTTCTTC.

The V call is TRBV29-1, the J call TRBJ1-1; a weak D match, TRBD1 (5 bases). V lost 3 bases and J 0 bases, leaving 11 bases between the germline ends. The germline V gene encodes CDR1 SQVTM and CDR2 ANQGSEA. This CDR3 is 14 amino acids long. The CDR3 loop is CSVEGLAMNTEAFF. CDR3 DNA sequence: TGCAGCGTTGAGGGGCTCGCTATGAACACTGAAGCTTTCTTT. Full variable domain (rest looked up from reference TRBV29-1 and TRBJ1-1): SAVISQKPSRDICQRGTSLTIQCQVDSQVTMMFWYRQQPGQSLTLIATANQGSEATYESGFVIDKFPISRPNLTFSTLTVSNMSPEDSSIYLCSVEGLAMNTEAFFGQGTRLTVV.

This clone has more than one count but fewer than ten. The chain links TRBV7-2 to TRBJ2-3; 14 nucleotides agree with TRBD2. The CDR3 runs to 15 residues. The germline CDR1 and CDR2 sequences are SGHTA and FQGNSA. Losses at the gene ends were 5 bases for V and 4 bases for J; bases not matched to a gene: 2. The CDR3 bases are TGTGCCAGCAGCGAGGGACTAGCGGGAGCAGATACGCAGTATTTT. Translation gives CASSEGLAGADTQYF. The full variable domain, completed using reference TRBV7-2 and TRBJ2-3, is GAGVSQSPSNKVTEKGKDVELRCDPISGHTALYWYRQSLGQGLEFLIYFQGNSAPDKSGLPSDRFSAERTGGSVSTLTIQRTQQEDSAVYLCASSEGLAGADTQYFGPGTRLTVL.

This sequence joins TRBV4-1 and TRBJ2-2; 15 bases agree with TRBD2. From germline, CDR1 is MGHRA and CDR2 YSYEKL. V lost 3 bases to trimming and J lost 0 bases; unmatched junction nucleotides: 2. The CDR3 consists of 18 residues. In DNA, the CDR3 is TGCGCCAGCAGCCATCGGACTAGCGGGAGGGCGAACACCGGGGAGCTGTTTTTT. Amino acid sequence: CASSHRTSGRANTGELFF.

This clone was recorded only once. The chain uses TRBV5-8 and TRBJ2-5; D ambiguous. The CDR3 runs 15 residues. The V gene lost 2 bases and the J gene lost 1 base, with 12 bases spanning the gap. The germline V gene encodes CDR1 SGHTS and CDR2 YDEGEE. The chain's CDR3 is CASSFKGRLQETQYF. The CDR3 bases are TGTGCCAGCAGCTTCAAGGGTCGGCTCCAAGAGACCCAGTACTTC.

The chain has TRBV30 and TRBJ1-3; D is unclear. CDR1 is GTSNPN and CDR2 is SVGIG in the germline V gene (reference sequence). The V gene lost 5 bases and the J gene lost 0 bases, with 11 bases spanning the gap. CDR3 size: 14 residues. The CDR3 sequence: CAWDTQLSGNTIYF. The CDR3 region has the DNA TGTGCCTGGGACACGCAACTCTCTGGAAACACCATATATTTT. Together with reference TRBV30 and TRBJ1-3, the CDR3 gives the full variable domain: SQTIHQWPATLVQPVGSPLSLECTVEGTSNPNLYWYRQAAGRGLQLLFYSVGIGQISSEVPQNLSASRPQDRQFILSSKKLLLSDSGFYLCAWDTQLSGNTIYFGEGSWLTVV.

This clone was detected only a few times. The chain employs TRBV7-2 and TRBJ2-1; D assignment may be TRBD1 or TRBD2 (5 bases each). Germline V gene sequence: CDR1 SGHTA, CDR2 FQGNSA. The CDR3 contains 13 residues. V lost 1 base, J lost 10 bases, and 11 bases lay in between. This chain's CDR3 is CASSLGRGREQFF. The CDR3 DNA sequence: TGTGCCAGCAGCTTAGGACGGGGCAGGGAGCAGTTCTTC.

In its sample, this clone was seen a few times. V gene TRBV19 combines with J gene TRBJ2-5; D not resolved. Between the trimmed V and J ends, which lost 3 bases and 3 bases, there was a span of 11 bases. Germline CDR1 is LNHDA and CDR2 is SQIVND (reference sequence). This CDR3 comprises 14 residues. CDR3: CASSMLGKEETQYF. The CDR3 nucleotides are TGTGCCAGTAGTATGTTGGGGAAGGAAGAGACCCAGTACTTC.

The table lists this clone with a few counts. The gene calls are TRBV4-1 and TRBJ2-4; tentative D call: TRBD2 (6 bases). V shed 1 base and J shed 2 bases, with 12 bases lying between them. The V gene's germline CDR1 is MGHRA and CDR2 YSYEKL. The CDR3 is 16 amino acids. The DNA of the CDR3 is TGCGCCAGCAGCCAAGGGGGCGGGATAACCAAAAACATTCAGTACTTC. It is translated as CASSQGGGITKNIQYF.

The sample holds many counts of this clone. The chain couples TRBV5-1 to TRBJ2-3, with D maybe TRBD2 (6 bases). The CDR3 consists of 17 residues. V dropped 0 bases and J dropped 1 base, with 15 bases sitting between them. Germline lookup yields CDR1 SGHRS and CDR2 YFSETQ. CDR3 coding DNA: TGCGCCAGCAGCTTGGGACTAGTATCTCGCCGCACAGATACGCAGTATTTT. Translated, it gives CASSLGLVSRRTDTQYF.

The rearrangement uses TRBV6-1 and TRBJ1-6, with no clear D. Germline CDR1 MNHNS, CDR2 SASEGT. The CDR3 totals 16 residues. V dropped 4 bases and J dropped 0 bases, with 10 bases sitting between them. Here the CDR3 DNA reads TGTGCCAGCAGTGGGACTTTTGGCTCCTATAATTCACCCCTCCACTTT. Translated, it gives CASSGTFGSYNSPLHF.

This clone was seen a single time. The chain couples TRBV7-8 to TRBJ1-1; no clear D gene. V lost 4 bases and J lost 5, with 17 bases in between. The germline V gene has CDR1 SGHVS and CDR2 FQNEAQ. The CDR3 is made up of 15 amino acids. In DNA, the CDR3 is TGTGCCAGCAGCTACCAAACCCCGGAACGGACTGAAGCTTTCTTT. This encodes CASSYQTPERTEAFF.

Only a few counts were recorded for this clone. CDR3 sequence reads: CSAARGSTEAFF. CDR3 coding DNA: TGCAGCGCCGCAAGGGGGTCCACTGAAGCTTTCTTT. The chain carries TRBV29-1 and TRBJ1-1, with a tentative D call TRBD1 (6 bases). Germline V gene lookup returns CDR1 SQVTM and CDR2 ANQGSEA. The CDR3 has 12 residues. V was pared by 7 bases and J by 4 bases, with 13 bases between.

The chain combines TRBV30 with TRBJ1-5; D is possibly TRBD1 (6 bases). The V gene's germline CDR1 is GTSNPN and CDR2 SVGIG (reference sequence). The V and J ends lost 0 bases and 7 bases respectively, with 13 bases between them. The CDR3 runs 14 residues. The CDR3 is CAWSVTGAEQPQHF. CDR3 nucleotides: TGTGCCTGGAGTGTGACGGGGGCGGAACAGCCCCAGCATTTT.

The chain's CDR3 is CASSFLAGATDTQYF. As DNA, the CDR3 is TGTGCCAGCAGTTTCCTAGCGGGGGCCACAGATACGCAGTATTTT. V is TRBV27 and J is TRBJ2-3; 10 nucleotides line up with TRBD2. Germline CDR1 reads MNHEY; CDR2 reads SMNVEV (reference sequence). J gave up 2 bases and V 3 bases, and 2 bases lay outside the gene matches. This CDR3 is built from 15 residues.

The rearrangement links TRBV29-1 to TRBJ2-3, with D possibly matching TRBD1 (6 bases). Per the germline V gene, CDR1 is SQVTM and CDR2 is ANQGSEA. CDR3 length: 16 residues. Deletions cut 4 bases from V and 0 bases from J, with 17 bases between. Here the CDR3 DNA reads TGCAGCGTTGTTCCGGCCCCCAGGGGTAGCACAGATACGCAGTATTTT. Its translation is CSVVPAPRGSTDTQYF.